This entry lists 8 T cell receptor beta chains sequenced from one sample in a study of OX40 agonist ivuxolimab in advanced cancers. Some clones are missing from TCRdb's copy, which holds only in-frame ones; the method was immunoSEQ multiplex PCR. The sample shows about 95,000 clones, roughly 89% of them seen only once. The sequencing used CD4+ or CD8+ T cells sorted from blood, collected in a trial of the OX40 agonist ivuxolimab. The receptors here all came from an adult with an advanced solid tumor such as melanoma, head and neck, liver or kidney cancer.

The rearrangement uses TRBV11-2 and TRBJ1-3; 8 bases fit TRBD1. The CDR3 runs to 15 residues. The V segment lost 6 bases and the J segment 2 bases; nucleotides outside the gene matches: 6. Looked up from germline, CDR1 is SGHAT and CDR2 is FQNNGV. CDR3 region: CASSSQGAPGNTIYF. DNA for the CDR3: TGTGCCAGCAGTAGTCAGGGGGCGCCTGGAAACACCATATATTTT.

The CDR3 region is CASRAGMYQPQHF. The CDR3 DNA reads TGTGCCAGTAGGGCCGGAATGTATCAGCCCCAGCATTTT. V usage is TRBV19 and J usage is TRBJ1-5; D unresolved. CDR3 length equals 13 residues. CDR1 is LNHDA and CDR2 is SQIVND in the germline V gene (reference sequence). V lost 6 bases to trimming and J lost 5 bases, with 11 bases between them.

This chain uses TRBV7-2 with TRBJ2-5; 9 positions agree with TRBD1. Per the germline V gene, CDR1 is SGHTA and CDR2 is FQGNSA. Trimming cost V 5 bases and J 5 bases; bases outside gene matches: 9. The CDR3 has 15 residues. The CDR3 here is CASSPGGTGMETQYF. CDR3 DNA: TGTGCCAGCAGCCCAGGCGGGACAGGGATGGAGACCCAGTACTTC.

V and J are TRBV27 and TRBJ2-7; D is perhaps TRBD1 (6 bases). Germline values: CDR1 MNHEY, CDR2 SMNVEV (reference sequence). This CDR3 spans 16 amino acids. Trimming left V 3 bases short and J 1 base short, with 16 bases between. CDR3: CASSFPTGFRSYEQYF. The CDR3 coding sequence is TGTGCCAGCAGTTTCCCTACAGGGTTTAGGTCCTACGAGCAGTACTTC.

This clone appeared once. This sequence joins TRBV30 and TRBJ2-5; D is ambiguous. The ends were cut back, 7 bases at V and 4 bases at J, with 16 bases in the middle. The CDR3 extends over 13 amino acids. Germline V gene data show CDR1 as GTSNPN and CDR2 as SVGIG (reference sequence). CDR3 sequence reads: CAFRKQDGETQYF. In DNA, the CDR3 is TGTGCCTTCCGAAAGCAGGACGGAGAGACCCAGTACTTC. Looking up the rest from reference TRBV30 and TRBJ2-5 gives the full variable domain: SQTIHQWPATLVQPVGSPLSLECTVEGTSNPNLYWYRQAAGRGLQLLFYSVGIGQISSEVPQNLSASRPQDRQFILSSKKLLLSDSGFYLCAFRKQDGETQYFGPGTRLLVL.

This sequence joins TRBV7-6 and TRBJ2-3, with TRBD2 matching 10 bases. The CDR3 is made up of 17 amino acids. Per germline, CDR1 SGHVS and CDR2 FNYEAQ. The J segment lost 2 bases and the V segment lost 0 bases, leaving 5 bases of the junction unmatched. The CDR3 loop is CASSLAVAGGNTDTQYF. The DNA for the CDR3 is TGTGCCAGCAGCTTAGCGGTAGCGGGGGGAAACACAGATACGCAGTATTTT.

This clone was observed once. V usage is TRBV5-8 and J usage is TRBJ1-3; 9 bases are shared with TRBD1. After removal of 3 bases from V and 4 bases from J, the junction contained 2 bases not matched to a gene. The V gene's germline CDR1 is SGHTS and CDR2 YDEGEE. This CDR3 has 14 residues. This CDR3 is CASSYGTGGNTIYF. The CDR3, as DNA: TGTGCCAGCAGCTATGGGACAGGGGGAAACACCATATATTTT.

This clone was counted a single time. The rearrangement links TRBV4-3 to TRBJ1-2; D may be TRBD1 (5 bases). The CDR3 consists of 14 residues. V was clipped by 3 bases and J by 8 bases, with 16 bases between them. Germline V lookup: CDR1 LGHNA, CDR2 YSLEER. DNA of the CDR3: TGCGCCAGCAGCCAGGCCGGGGATGGGGGAGGCTACACCTTC. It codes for CASSQAGDGGGYTF.